These 15 T cell receptor beta chains were all obtained from the same sample, sequenced in a study of blood T cell repertoires in COVID-19. Measured with immunoSEQ multiplex PCR; TCRdb has only the in-frame clones, and not every one. The table has around 320,000 clones, roughly nine tenths seen once. The specimen sequenced was PBMCs or T cells enriched from blood (not recorded which). The receptors come from a woman aged 30 to 39 who had been exposed to COVID-19.

The chain uses TRBV12-3 or TRBV12-4 and TRBJ1-3; D may be TRBD1 (5 bases). Deletions cut 4 bases from V and 4 bases from J, with 8 bases between. The CDR3 has 13 residues. The DNA of the CDR3 is TGTGCCAGCAGTTCCCGACAGGGAAACACCATATATTTT. This sequence encodes CASSSRQGNTIYF.

The rearrangement links TRBV2 to TRBJ1-1; 7 nucleotides align to TRBD1. Germline CDR1 and CDR2: SNHLY and FYNNEI. CDR3 length equals 14 residues. Trimming took 1 base from V and 5 from J; bases not matched to a gene: 4. The CDR3 DNA reads TGTGCCAGCAGTGAAGGAGGGGGCGGGACTGAAGCTTTCTTT. As protein: CASSEGGGGTEAFF. Full variable domain (remainder filled in from reference TRBV2 and TRBJ1-1): EPEVTQTPSHQVTQMGQEVILRCVPISNHLYFYWYRQILGQKVEFLVSFYNNEISEKSEIFDDQFSVERPDGSNFTLKIRSTKLEDSAMYFCASSEGGGGTEAFFGQGTRLTVV.

J is TRBJ1-4 and V is TRBV18; TRBD1 is a possible D gene (5 bases). Germline V gene lookup returns CDR1 KGHSH and CDR2 LQKENI. Deletions cut 3 bases from V and 3 bases from J, with 14 bases between. The CDR3 contains 16 residues. This chain's CDR3 is CASSPEGQGANEKLFF. The CDR3 DNA is TGTGCCAGCTCACCGGAGGGTCAAGGGGCTAATGAAAAACTGTTTTTT.

This sequence joins TRBV5-8 and TRBJ2-4; 8 bases fit TRBD2. Per germline, CDR1 SGHTS and CDR2 YDEGEE. V lost 0 bases, J lost 3 bases, and 5 bases stayed unmatched. CDR3 length equals 16 residues. The CDR3 DNA follows: TGTGCCAGCAGCTTGGATCGGGGGGGCGGCAAAAACATTCAGTACTTC. Translation gives CASSLDRGGGKNIQYF.

The genes are TRBV6-5 and TRBJ2-7; the match to TRBD2 covers 7 bases. The CDR3 covers 12 residues. V was clipped by 8 bases and J by 6 bases; unmatched bases: 7. Germline V CDR1 and CDR2: MNHEY, SVGAGI. The CDR3 DNA sequence: TGTGCCAGCGGATCCGGGACTACCGAGCAGTACTTC. The encoded protein is CASGSGTTEQYF.

The rearrangement uses TRBV20-1 and TRBJ1-6; 7 bases align to TRBD1. V dropped 3 bases and J dropped 3; count of bases not matched to a gene: 5. CDR3 length: 15 amino acids. Germline V gene lookup returns CDR1 DFQATT and CDR2 SNEGSKA (reference sequence). The CDR3, as DNA: TGCAGTGCTAGTACAGGGGAAGGCTATAATTCACCCCTCCACTTT. It codes for CSASTGEGYNSPLHF.

J is TRBJ2-7 and V is TRBV5-5, with 7 bases fitting TRBD2. With 4 bases clipped from V and 6 bases from J, the junction kept 10 bases outside the gene matches. Germline CDR1 and CDR2: SGHKS and YYEKEE (reference sequence). The CDR3 is made up of 14 amino acids. CDR3 sequence (DNA): TGTGCCAGCAGCGATCTGGGGGGGAGAGTCGAGCAGTACTTC. Residues: CASSDLGGRVEQYF.

The genes are TRBV30 and TRBJ1-1; tentatively, D is TRBD1 (5 bases). The CDR3 covers 13 residues. Germline V gene data show CDR1 as GTSNPN and CDR2 as SVGIG (reference sequence). V was cut by 4 bases and J by 0 bases, with 9 bases left in between. The CDR3 reads CAWNQGMNTEAFF. As DNA, the CDR3 is TGTGCCTGGAATCAGGGTATGAACACTGAAGCTTTCTTT.

The J gene is TRBJ1-1, the V gene TRBV3-1 (or the pseudogene TRBV3-2); D is ambiguous. V dropped 3 bases and J dropped 5 bases, with 7 bases sitting between them. This CDR3 contains 12 residues. Germline lookup yields CDR1 LGHDT and CDR2 YNNKEL (reference sequence). The DNA for the CDR3 is TGTGCCAGCAGCCAGCCGGGTACTGAAGCTTTCTTT. It specifies CASSQPGTEAFF.

The genes are TRBV6-5 and TRBJ2-7; D is possibly TRBD2 (7 bases). The V end was cut by 2 bases, the J end by 0 bases, with 14 bases between. From germline, CDR1 is MNHEY and CDR2 SVGAGI. There are 16 residues in the CDR3. In DNA, the CDR3 is TGTGCCAGCAGTTACGGGGGGGGCCTCAGCTCCTACGAGCAGTACTTC. It is translated as CASSYGGGLSSYEQYF.

Comments on this clone: The same CDR3 can be traced to other DNA sequences in this sample. V and J are TRBV29-1 and TRBJ1-2; D uncertain. The CDR3 loop spans 9 amino acids. Trimming took 5 bases from V and 8 from J, leaving 6 bases between them. Germline V CDR1 and CDR2: SQVTM, ANQGSEA. The CDR3, as DNA: TGCAGCGTTCTGGAGGGCTACACCTTC. Translation: CSVLEGYTF.

On this clone itself: One base away lies a much larger clone, so this may be a sequencing read error. The rearrangement links TRBV7-9 to TRBJ1-5; D remains ambiguous. Trimming took off 6 bases at V and 0 bases at J, with 6 bases between the two ends. The CDR3 has 13 amino acids. CDR1 and CDR2 from the germline V gene are SEHNR and FQNEAQ (reference sequence). In nucleotides, the CDR3 is TGTGCCAGCAGTTACTATAGCAATCAGCCCCAGCATTTT. Its protein is CASSYYSNQPQHF.

This chain links TRBV7-3 with TRBJ1-1, with D unclear. In germline, CDR1 is SGHTA, CDR2 FQGTGA. Trimming removed 4 bases at V and 0 bases at J, with 9 bases between. This CDR3 has 14 amino acids. The CDR3 loop reads CASSSTAVNTEAFF. In DNA, the CDR3 is TGTGCCAGCAGCTCCACAGCCGTGAACACTGAAGCTTTCTTT.

The chain joins TRBV7-6 to TRBJ2-2; 7 bases align to TRBD1. The CDR3 extends over 15 amino acids. Trimming took 4 bases from V and 9 from J; bases not matched to a gene: 11. Per germline, CDR1 SGHVS and CDR2 FNYEAQ. This CDR3 reads CASSSRTGVGRELFF. The CDR3 DNA sequence: TGTGCCAGCAGCTCCCGGACAGGAGTTGGCCGGGAGCTGTTTTTT.

This clone has only a few counts. The genes are TRBV27 and TRBJ1-4, with 7 bases aligning to TRBD1. Germline CDR1 is MNHEY and CDR2 is SMNVEV (reference sequence). CDR3 size: 15 residues. The trim removed 6 bases at V and 7 bases at J, leaving 11 bases unmatched. The CDR3 DNA reads as TGTGCCAGCAGCCCGCCAGGGGGGCGAGTTGAAAAACTGTTTTTT. Protein product: CASSPPGGRVEKLFF.